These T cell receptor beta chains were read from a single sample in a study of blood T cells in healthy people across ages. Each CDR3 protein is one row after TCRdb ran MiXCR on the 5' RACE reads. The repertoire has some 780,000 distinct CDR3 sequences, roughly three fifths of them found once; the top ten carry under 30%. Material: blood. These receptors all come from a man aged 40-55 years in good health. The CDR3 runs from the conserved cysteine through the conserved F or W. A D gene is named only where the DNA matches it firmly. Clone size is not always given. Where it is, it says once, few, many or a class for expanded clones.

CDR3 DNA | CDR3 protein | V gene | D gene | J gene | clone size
TGTGCCAGCAGCTTAGCGCCTAGCGGGGGCCACCAAGAGACCCAGTACTTC | CASSLAPSGGHQETQYF | TRBV7-2 | TRBD2 | TRBJ2-5 | once
TGTGCCAGCAGCTTGAAAAACTCGGGACTCCTGAATACGCAGTATTTT | CASSLKNSGLLNTQYF | TRBV11-3 | NA | TRBJ2-3 | NA
TGTGCCAGCAGCCTCTATCCGGGACAGGCTCCAGATACGCAGTATTTT | CASSLYPGQAPDTQYF | TRBV11-2 | TRBD1 | TRBJ2-3 | few
TGCGCCAGCAGCCAAGAAACAGCTTACGAGCAGTACTTC | CASSQETAYEQYF | TRBV4-3 | NA | TRBJ2-7 | few
TGTGCCAGCAACCCGGCGGGCGGGGCTGAAGCTTTCTTT | CASNPAGGAEAFF | TRBV7-2 | NA | TRBJ1-1 | NA
TGTGCCAGCAGTTTAGAGGGCCTGAGCAATCAGCCCCAGCATTTT | CASSLEGLSNQPQHF | TRBV28 | NA | TRBJ1-5 | NA
TGCGCCAGCAGCTTGTCCGGGGGGAAAGGCGACGAGCAGTACTTC | CASSLSGGKGDEQYF | TRBV5-1 | TRBD2 | TRBJ2-7 | NA
TGTGCCAGCAGCTTAACGGACAGGGTAAACCCCGAGCAGTACTTC | CASSLTDRVNPEQYF | TRBV11-2 | TRBD1 | TRBJ2-7 | NA
TGTGCCAGCAGTTACGGGGCGGCGAACACTGAAGCTTTCTTT | CASSYGAANTEAFF | TRBV6-6 | NA | TRBJ1-1 | NA
TGTGCCACCAGCAGTGCCCAGGGGGGCACCCAGCATTTT | CATSSAQGGTQHF | TRBV15 | TRBD1 | TRBJ1-5 | NA
TGCGCCAGCAGCCCGGGACCGACGAACTACGAGCAGTACTTC | CASSPGPTNYEQYF | TRBV4-1 | NA | TRBJ2-7 | NA
TGCGCCAGCGGGACTAGCGGGAGACAAGATACGCAGTATTTT | CASGTSGRQDTQYF | TRBV5-1 | TRBD2 | TRBJ2-3 | NA
TGTGCCAGCAGTGAGGAGTCTCCCCCCAGGAACTCCTACGAGCAGTACTTC | CASSEESPPRNSYEQYF | TRBV6-4 | NA | TRBJ2-7 | NA
TGTGCCAGCAGCGTAGATTCGTATAGCTCCTACGAGCAGTACTTC | CASSVDSYSSYEQYF | TRBV9 | NA | TRBJ2-7 | NA
TGCAGCTCCTACCGGACAGATGGCTACACCTTC | CSSYRTDGYTF | TRBV29-1 | NA | TRBJ1-2 | NA
TGTGCCAGCGGGGGGGAGGGCATTGGCAATCAGCCCCAGCATTTT | CASGGEGIGNQPQHF | TRBV2 | NA | TRBJ1-5 | NA
TGCGCCAGCAGCTTGTGGGGACCCGACAGGGGCAATGAGCAGTTCTTC | CASSLWGPDRGNEQFF | TRBV5-1 | TRBD1 | TRBJ2-1 | NA
TGCAGTGCTAGAGTTTATGGCGGGAGGCCCTCGGGGTCCTACGAGCAGTACTTC | CSARVYGGRPSGSYEQYF | TRBV20-1 | TRBD2 | TRBJ2-7 | NA
TGCGCCAGCAGTCAAGCGACAGGGGATTACAGTGAGCAGTACTTC | CASSQATGDYSEQYF | TRBV5-1 | TRBD1 | TRBJ2-5 | NA
TGTGCCAGCAGTTTTCGCGGCAGGGGGGGGGAGCAGTACTTC | CASSFRGRGGEQYF | TRBV28 | NA | TRBJ2-5 | NA
TGTGCCAGCAGTCCAACCCCGGGTGGGAGGGCTTACAATGAGCAGTTCTTC | CASSPTPGGRAYNEQFF | TRBV28 | TRBD2 | TRBJ2-1 | NA
TGTGCCAGCAGTTTAGAGAGGACAGGGTTGGGGACCGGGGAGCTGTTTTTT | CASSLERTGLGTGELFF | TRBV12-3/TRBV12-4 | TRBD1 | TRBJ2-2 | NA
TGCAGCGTTGAAGATCCGGCCAATGGCTACACCTTC | CSVEDPANGYTF | TRBV29-1 | NA | TRBJ1-2 | NA
TGTGCCAGCAGCGAAAACTATGGCTACACCTTC | CASSENYGYTF | TRBV11-2 | NA | TRBJ1-2 | many
TGTGCCTGGAGGACTGGGGGACTGCCCGGGTATGGCTACACCTTC | CAWRTGGLPGYGYTF | TRBV30 | NA | TRBJ1-2 | NA
TGCGCCAGCAGCTTACCCCAGAACACTGAAGCTTTCTTT | CASSLPQNTEAFF | TRBV5-1 | NA | TRBJ1-1 | few
TGTGCCAGCAGTTACGACTTTGAGTCCGGCAGAACAGATACGCAGTATTTT | CASSYDFESGRTDTQYF | TRBV6-2/TRBV6-3 | NA | TRBJ2-3 | NA
TGTGCCAGCAGTTTTCTACAGGGGACTTACAATGAGCAGTTCTTC | CASSFLQGTYNEQFF | TRBV28 | NA | TRBJ2-1 | few
TGCGCCAGCAGCCTAGGACAGGTATTTGAGCAGTTCTTC | CASSLGQVFEQFF | TRBV5-1 | TRBD1 | TRBJ2-1 | once
TGCGCCAGCAATCAAGGCGCCCGGGGTCTTCCCCTGGGAAATGAAAAACTGTTTTTT | CASNQGARGLPLGNEKLFF | TRBV4-1 | NA | TRBJ1-4 | NA
TGCGCCAACAGCTTACGTGGACTCCCCCGCGATACGCAGTATTTT | CANSLRGLPRDTQYF | TRBV5-1 | NA | TRBJ2-3 | NA
TGTGCCAGCAGTGCCCCAGGGGTCCAGTACTTC | CASSAPGVQYF | TRBV6-5 | NA | TRBJ2-4 | NA
TGCAGCGCGGAGGTAGGGGGGGGGGCCAACGTCCTGACTTTC | CSAEVGGGANVLTF | TRBV29-1 | NA | TRBJ2-6 | NA
TGTGCCAGCAGCCGAAGGAGGCAGAGGGGGACTGGGGCCAACGTCCTGACTTTC | CASSRRRQRGTGANVLTF | TRBV13 | NA | TRBJ2-6 | once
TGCGCCAGCAGCCGAACTCCGGGACTAGAGACCCAGTACTTC | CASSRTPGLETQYF | TRBV4-1 | NA | TRBJ2-5 | NA
TGCGCCAGCAGCCAAGAGCGGGGAGGGAGGGCAGATGAAAAACTGTTTTTT | CASSQERGGRADEKLFF | TRBV4-1 | NA | TRBJ1-4 | NA
TGTGCCAGCCGAGTCCTAGCGGCCTTCACAGATACGCAGTATTTT | CASRVLAAFTDTQYF | TRBV6-1 | TRBD2 | TRBJ2-3 | NA
TGTGCCAGCAGCTTGACAGCCTCTAGAGAGCAGTACTTC | CASSLTASREQYF | TRBV7-3 | NA | TRBJ2-7 | NA
TGCAGTGCTCGTCCTAGCATCGACGAGCAGTACTTC | CSARPSIDEQYF | TRBV20-1 | NA | TRBJ2-7 | NA
TGTGCCAGCAGCGTAGCTAGTCGAAGTGAGGGGTACGAGCAGTACTTC | CASSVASRSEGYEQYF | TRBV9 | NA | TRBJ2-7 | few
TGTGCCAGCAGGATTGGCAGGGAAGGCGCTCTATGGTATGGCTACACCTTC | CASRIGREGALWYGYTF | TRBV6-2/TRBV6-3 | NA | TRBJ1-2 | NA
TGCGCCAGCAGCCAAGATTGGAAGGCCCCTGAAGCTTTCTTT | CASSQDWKAPEAFF | TRBV4-3 | NA | TRBJ1-1 | NA